Below are 9 T cell receptor beta chains sequenced from a single sample in a study of T cells in Graves' hyperthyroidism and ophthalmopathy. Researchers amplified the TCR beta CDR3 regions from RNA transcripts. During a first-round RT-PCR of the TCR CDR3, the HTBI primer set was used. One entry per CDR3 protein results from TCRdb running MiXCR on the multiplex PCR reads. Of nearly 750,000 distinct CDR3 sequences listed, approximately 36% are singletons. Sequencing was done on a sample of blood. The receptors originated from a woman in her 40s with Graves' hyperthyroidism.

The rearrangement joins TRBV7-8 to TRBJ1-1; D remains ambiguous. Deletions cut 5 bases from V and 0 bases from J, with 13 bases between. Germline assignment: CDR1 SGHVS and CDR2 FQNEAQ. The CDR3 totals 15 residues. CDR3 coding DNA: TGTGCCAGCAGCCCGCTCGAGGCTATGAACACTGAAGCTTTCTTT. Protein product: CASSPLEAMNTEAFF.

This clonotype has a handful of counts. This chain joins TRBV12-3 or TRBV12-4 and TRBJ1-1, with D perhaps matching TRBD1 (6 bases). This CDR3 is 15 amino acids long. Trimming took off 6 bases at V and 4 bases at J, with 18 bases between the two ends. In DNA, the CDR3 is TGTGCCAGCAGCCAAGAACGGCAGGGGCCCACTGAAGCTTTCTTT. Translated: CASSQERQGPTEAFF.

In this sample, this clonotype turned up many times. The junction departs from the called germline gene at one end, perhaps through a read error. As DNA, the CDR3 is TGTGCCAGCAGCTTAGAGGGACAGGGGATCTATGGCTACACCTTT. Its translation: CASSLEGQGIYGYTF. This sequence joins TRBV7-2 and TRBJ1-2; 10 positions match TRBD1. Per germline, CDR1 SGHTA and CDR2 FQGNSA. This CDR3 has 15 amino acids. The variable domain in full, with the rest retrieved from reference TRBV7-2 and TRBJ1-2, is GAGVSQSPSNKVTEKGKDVELRCDPISGHTALYWYRQSLGQGLEFLIYFQGNSAPDKSGLPSDRFSAERTGGSVSTLTIQRTQQEDSAVYLCASSLEGQGIYGYTFGSGTRLTVV.

V and J are TRBV12-3 or TRBV12-4 and TRBJ1-1; no clear D gene. V was pared by 2 bases and J by 6 bases, with 13 bases between. The CDR3 sequence is 14 residues long. CDR3 DNA: TGTGCCAGCAGTTTAATCGGTGGAGTGTCTGAAGCTTTCTTT. This gives the protein CASSLIGGVSEAFF.

This clonotype showed up just a few times. The rearrangement uses TRBV4-3 and TRBJ2-7; TRBD2 is a possible D gene (6 bases). V was trimmed by 0 bases and J by 4 bases, leaving 19 bases between them. Germline lookup yields CDR1 LGHNA and CDR2 YSLEER. The CDR3 totals 17 residues. The CDR3 nucleotides read TGCGCCAGCAGCCAAGACGGGGGACCGGGAGCGAATTACGAGCAGTACTTC. Its protein product is CASSQDGGPGANYEQYF.

This clonotype was seen a handful of times. V gene TRBV5-4 combines with J gene TRBJ1-1; D gene ambiguous. The CDR3 consists of 13 residues. The ends were cut back, 6 bases at V and 1 base at J, with 10 bases in the middle. CDR1 and CDR2 (germline): SGHNT, YYREEE (reference sequence). The CDR3 DNA reads TGTGCCAGCACGTCCACGCCGAACACTGAAGCTTTCTTT. Translating it yields CASTSTPNTEAFF.

This clonotype was seen a handful of times. The chain has TRBV20-1 and TRBJ1-5; D ambiguous. The CDR3 runs 16 residues. V lost 5 bases and J lost 5, with 22 bases in between. CDR1 and CDR2 from the germline V gene are DFQATT and SNEGSKA (reference sequence). The CDR3 loop is CSAQAGRLPQYQPQHF. The CDR3 DNA is TGCAGTGCTCAAGCGGGTCGCCTCCCTCAATATCAGCCCCAGCATTTT.

Concerning this clonotype itself: This clone may be a read error of a much larger clone one base away. CDR3: CASSAGQGATLHF. DNA of the CDR3: TGTGCCAGCAGCGCGGGACAGGGAGCCACCCTCCACTTT. The chain couples TRBV7-2 to TRBJ1-6, with 9 bases aligning to TRBD1. The CDR3 totals 13 residues. CDR1 SGHTA and CDR2 FQGNSA come from the germline V gene. J gave up 14 bases and V 5 bases, and 7 bases lay outside the gene matches.

The CDR3 reads CASRLRPMNTEAFF. The CDR3 DNA is TGTGCCAGCAGATTACGCCCTATGAACACTGAAGCTTTCTTT. The rearrangement joins TRBV12-3 or TRBV12-4 to TRBJ1-1; D gene uncertain. This CDR3 has 14 amino acids. V was pared by 6 bases and J by 0 bases, with 11 bases between.